Sequencing of this TCR beta chain was carried out in a study of blood T cells in healthy people across ages. As regards this clonotype: Its antigen is still unknown.

The second PCR ran about 7 to 12 cycles with a sample-barcoded 5' primer and J-beta primers. TCRdb re-analysed the 5' RACE reads in MiXCR, keeping a single row per CDR3 protein. The data contain about 1.1 million distinct CDR3 sequences, more than 30% of them seen just once; the ten biggest clones take up about an eighth. The CDR3 contains 15 residues. The germline V gene encodes CDR1 ENHRY and CDR2 SYGVKD. The V gene lost 4 bases and the J gene lost 0 bases, with 12 bases spanning the gap. The study, taken as a whole, reports: Roughly linear age-related decline in beta diversity appeared, significant by age around 36.

Sequences were obtained from blood. The chain combines TRBV10-3 with TRBJ1-2, with a weak D call TRBD1 (5 bases). The source is a man between 18 and 29 years old in good health. The CDR3 here is CAISGFDSTNYGYTF. The CDR3 bases are TGTGCCATCAGTGGCTTCGACAGCACTAACTATGGCTACACCTTC.